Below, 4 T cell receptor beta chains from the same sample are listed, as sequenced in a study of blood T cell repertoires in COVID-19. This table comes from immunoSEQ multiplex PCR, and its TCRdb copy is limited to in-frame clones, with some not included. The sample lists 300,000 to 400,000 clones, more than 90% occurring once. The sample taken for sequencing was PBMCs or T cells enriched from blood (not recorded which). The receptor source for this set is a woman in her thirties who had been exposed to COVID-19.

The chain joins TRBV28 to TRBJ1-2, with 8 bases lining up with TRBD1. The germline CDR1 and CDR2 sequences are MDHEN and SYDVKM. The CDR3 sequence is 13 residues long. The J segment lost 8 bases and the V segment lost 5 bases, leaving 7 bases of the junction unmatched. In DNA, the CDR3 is TGTGCCAGCAGTCCTCGGACAGGGATAGGCTACACCTTC. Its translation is CASSPRTGIGYTF.

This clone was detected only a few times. CDR3: CASRFQTQRGNHEQFF. The CDR3 DNA reads TGTGCCAGCAGGTTTCAAACCCAGCGGGGCAACCATGAGCAGTTCTTC. The chain employs TRBV7-9 and TRBJ2-1; 7 bases fit TRBD2. CDR3 length equals 16 residues. Germline V lookup: CDR1 SEHNR, CDR2 FQNEAQ (reference sequence). The J segment lost 8 bases and the V segment lost 6 bases, leaving 16 bases of the junction unmatched.

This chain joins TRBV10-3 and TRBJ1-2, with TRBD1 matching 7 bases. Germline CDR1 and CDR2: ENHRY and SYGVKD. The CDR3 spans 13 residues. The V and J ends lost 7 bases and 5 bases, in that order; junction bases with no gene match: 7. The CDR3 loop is CAITTGTAYGYTF. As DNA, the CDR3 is TGTGCCATCACCACCGGGACAGCATATGGCTACACCTTC.

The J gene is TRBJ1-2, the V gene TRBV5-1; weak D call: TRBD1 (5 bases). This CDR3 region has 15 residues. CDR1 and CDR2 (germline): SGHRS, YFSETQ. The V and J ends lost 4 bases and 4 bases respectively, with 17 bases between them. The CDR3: CASSAGDSNPYGYTF. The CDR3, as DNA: TGCGCCAGCAGCGCTGGGGACTCAAACCCCTATGGCTACACCTTC.